The 8 T cell receptor beta chains in this list originate from one sample, sequenced in a study of T cell responses to AZD1222 COVID-19 vaccine. TCRdb's table, derived via immunoSEQ multiplex PCR, lists solely in-frame clones and lacks some. The sample holds 90,000 to 150,000 clones, about 91% seen once. This sample comprised peripheral blood, obtained on day 0 of AZD1222 vaccination. These receptors originate from an adult in good health.

The rearrangement links TRBV6-4 to TRBJ2-2; tentative D call: TRBD2 (5 bases). The CDR3 loop spans 14 amino acids. Germline V gene sequence: CDR1 MRHNA, CDR2 SNTAGT. V shed 3 bases and J shed 1 base, with 6 bases lying between them. The CDR3 sequence: CASSEAENTGELFF. In DNA form, the CDR3 reads TGTGCCAGCAGTGAAGCGGAGAACACCGGGGAGCTGTTTTTT.

This clone showed up just a few times. The chain joins TRBV9 to TRBJ1-2; 10 bases line up with TRBD1. V was clipped by 3 bases and J by 5 bases; unmatched bases: 16. In germline, CDR1 is SGDLS, CDR2 YYNGEE. The CDR3 totals 18 residues. CDR3 DNA sequence: TGTGCCAGCAGCGCCTCCCGGCTGGGGACAGGGGAGGGATATGGCTACACCTTC. Residues: CASSASRLGTGEGYGYTF.

This chain links TRBV6-6 with TRBJ1-6, with a possible D match to TRBD1 (6 bases). The CDR3 is made up of 15 amino acids. Trimming removed 6 bases from V and 7 bases from J, with 16 bases in between. Germline V gene sequence: CDR1 MNHNY, CDR2 SVGAGI (reference sequence). The CDR3 DNA follows: TGTGCCAGCAGCCCACGGGGGGGGACAAATTCACCCCTCCACTTT. It is translated as CASSPRGGTNSPLHF.

This rearrangement joins TRBV4-3 to TRBJ1-1; D is perhaps TRBD1 (6 bases). From germline, CDR1 is LGHNA and CDR2 YSLEER. V was cut by 4 bases and J by 1 base, with 19 bases left in between. CDR3 length: 17 residues. This chain's CDR3 is CASSLAGGLGPNTEAFF. Here the CDR3 DNA reads TGCGCCAGCAGCCTCGCGGGGGGCTTGGGCCCGAACACTGAAGCTTTCTTT.

This clone showed up just a few times. The chain links TRBV27 to TRBJ1-6, with TRBD1 matching over 8 bases. CDR1 is MNHEY and CDR2 is SMNVEV in the germline V gene (reference sequence). The CDR3 has 15 residues. V lost 5 bases and J lost 6; bases outside the gene matches: 6. CDR3 sequence (DNA): TGTGCCAGCAGTCCCCGAACAGGGGGTAATTCACCCCTCCACTTT. The encoded protein is CASSPRTGGNSPLHF.

Points on this clone: Within the sample, other DNA sequences also encode this same CDR3. The V and J genes are TRBV10-3 and TRBJ1-5, with 10 nucleotides matching TRBD1. This CDR3 is 14 amino acids long. V lost 6 bases and J lost 6; bases outside the gene matches: 5. The germline V gene has CDR1 ENHRY and CDR2 SYGVKD. The CDR3 sequence: CAIRGTGEGQPQHF. The CDR3 DNA is TGTGCCATCAGAGGGACAGGGGAGGGTCAGCCCCAGCATTTT.

The rearrangement links TRBV19 to TRBJ1-2, with D possibly being TRBD1 (6 bases). The CDR3 is 14 amino acids. Germline CDR1 is LNHDA and CDR2 is SQIVND (reference sequence). Trimming took off 5 bases at V and 6 bases at J, with 16 bases between the two ends. The chain's CDR3 is CASSSFQGRNGYTF. The CDR3 DNA reads as TGTGCCAGTAGTTCCTTCCAGGGGAGGAATGGCTACACCTTC. Looking up the rest from reference TRBV19 and TRBJ1-2 gives the full variable domain: DGGITQSPKYLFRKEGQNVTLSCEQNLNHDAMYWYRQDPGQGLRLIYYSQIVNDFQKGDIAEGYSVSREKKESFPLTVTSAQKNPTAFYLCASSSFQGRNGYTFGSGTRLTVV.

DNA for the CDR3: TGTGCCAGCAGCTTGGGGGGGGACTATGGCTACACCTTC. Its translation: CASSLGGDYGYTF. The genes are TRBV11-1 and TRBJ1-2; D is perhaps TRBD1 (5 bases). The CDR3 has 13 amino acids. The V gene lost 3 bases and the J gene lost 3 bases, with 8 bases spanning the gap. Germline loops: CDR1 SGHAT, CDR2 FQDESV (reference sequence).